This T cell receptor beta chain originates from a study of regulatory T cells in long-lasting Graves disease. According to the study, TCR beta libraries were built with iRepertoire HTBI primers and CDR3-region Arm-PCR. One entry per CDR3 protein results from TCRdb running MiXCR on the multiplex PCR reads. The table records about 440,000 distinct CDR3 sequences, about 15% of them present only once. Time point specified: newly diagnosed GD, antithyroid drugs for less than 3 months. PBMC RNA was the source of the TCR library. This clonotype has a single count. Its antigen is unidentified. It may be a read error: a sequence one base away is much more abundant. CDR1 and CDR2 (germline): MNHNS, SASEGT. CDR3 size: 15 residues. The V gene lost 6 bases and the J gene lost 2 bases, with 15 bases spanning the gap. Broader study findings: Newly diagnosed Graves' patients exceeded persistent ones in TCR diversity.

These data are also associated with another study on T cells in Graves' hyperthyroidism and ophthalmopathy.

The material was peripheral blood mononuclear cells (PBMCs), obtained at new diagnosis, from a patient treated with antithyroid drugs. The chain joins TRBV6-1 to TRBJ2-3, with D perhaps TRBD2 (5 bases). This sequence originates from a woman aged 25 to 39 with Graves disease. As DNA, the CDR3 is TGTGCCAGCAGCCCAACGGTAGGACTCACAGATACGCAGTATTTT. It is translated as CASSPTVGLTDTQYF.